These 7 T cell receptor beta chains were all obtained from the same sample, sequenced in a study of T cell responses to AZD1222 COVID-19 vaccine. TCRdb keeps only in-frame clones here, not all; method: immunoSEQ multiplex PCR. The table has 180,000 or so clones, about 93% seen once. This specimen consisted of peripheral blood, obtained 28 days after the second AZD1222 dose. These receptors originate from an adult who received the AZD1222 COVID-19 vaccine.

The CDR3 here is CAISEGQGYTEAFF. CDR3 DNA: TGTGCCATCAGTGAGGGACAGGGTTACACTGAAGCTTTCTTT. The V and J genes are TRBV10-3 and TRBJ1-1; 8 nucleotides line up with TRBD1. The CDR3 is 14 amino acids. Germline CDR1 reads ENHRY; CDR2 reads SYGVKD. The J segment lost 3 bases and the V segment lost 2 bases, leaving 2 bases of the junction unmatched.

The chain has TRBV6-5 and TRBJ1-5; tentative D call: TRBD1 (6 bases). Germline V gives CDR1 MNHEY, CDR2 SVGAGI. CDR3 length: 15 residues. The V and J ends lost 0 bases and 3 bases respectively, with 9 bases between them. DNA for the CDR3: TGTGCCAGCAGTTACTCGAGGGGGGCCAATCAGCCCCAGCATTTT. Translation gives CASSYSRGANQPQHF.

The rearrangement uses TRBV5-1 and TRBJ1-1; 11 bases are a match to TRBD1. CDR1 and CDR2 from the germline V gene are SGHRS and YFSETQ. CDR3 length: 15 residues. J lost 0 bases, V lost 4 bases, and 2 bases had no gene match. As DNA, the CDR3 is TGCGCCAGCAGCGGGGACAGGGGGATGAACACTGAAGCTTTCTTT. It is translated as CASSGDRGMNTEAFF.

The chain couples TRBV18 to TRBJ2-7; 9 nucleotides line up with TRBD2. Germline V CDR1 and CDR2: KGHSH, LQKENI. The ends lost 6 bases at V and 2 bases at J; junction bases unmatched: 8. CDR3 size: 15 residues. Written as DNA, the CDR3 is TGTGCCAGCTCGGGCCAAGCGGGGGGCGCCTACGAGCAGTACTTC. Protein product: CASSGQAGGAYEQYF.

V and J are TRBV18 and TRBJ1-6; weak D call: TRBD1 (5 bases). The CDR3 is 15 amino acids. CDR1 KGHSH and CDR2 LQKENI come from the germline V gene. The V end lost 3 bases, the J end lost 5 bases, and 11 bases lay between the germline ends. The CDR3 coding sequence is TGTGCCAGCTCACCGGCAGGGAGCGATAATTCACCCCTCCACTTT. Its protein is CASSPAGSDNSPLHF. Filled out from reference TRBV18 and TRBJ1-6, the complete variable domain reads NAGVMQNPRHLVRRRGQEARLRCSPMKGHSHVYWYRQLPEEGLKFMVYLQKENIIDESGMPKERFSAEFPKEGPSILRIQQVVRGDSAAYFCASSPAGSDNSPLHFGNGTRLTVT.

V usage is TRBV3-1 (or the pseudogene TRBV3-2) and J usage is TRBJ2-5; 8 nucleotides align to TRBD2. CDR3 length equals 16 residues. The germline CDR1 and CDR2 sequences are LGHDT and YNNKEL (reference sequence). Trimming cost V 2 bases and J 3 bases; bases outside gene matches: 8. The CDR3 here is CASSQSGGVMEETQYF. The CDR3 DNA reads TGTGCCAGCAGCCAAAGCGGGGGTGTGATGGAAGAGACCCAGTACTTC.

This chain uses TRBV6-5 with TRBJ1-6; 7 bases align to TRBD1. CDR1 is MNHEY and CDR2 is SVGAGI in the germline V gene. The CDR3 totals 13 residues. The ends lost 6 bases at V and 10 bases at J; junction bases unmatched: 6. CDR3 coding DNA: TGTGCCAGCAGCCGAGACAGGGACTCACCCCTCCACTTT. Translated, it gives CASSRDRDSPLHF.